The 8 T cell receptor beta chains given below trace back to one sample, sequenced in a study of cytomegalovirus exposure and HLA in healthy donors. With 60 Vbeta and 13 Jbeta primers, the PCR was carried out. TCRdb's copy holds only in-frame clones and misses some; the assay was immunoSEQ multiplex PCR. The sample lists over 65,000 clones, around 72% occurring once. The sequencing input was PBMCs. The source of these receptors is a woman aged 25 to 39 in good health and CMV-seropositive.

V and J are TRBV9 and TRBJ2-7; 8 bases align to TRBD2. Germline V gene lookup returns CDR1 SGDLS and CDR2 YYNGEE. The J segment lost 1 base and the V segment lost 3 bases, leaving 3 bases of the junction unmatched. CDR3 length: 14 residues. The CDR3 region is CASSALAGSYEQYF. In DNA, the CDR3 is TGTGCCAGCAGCGCTCTAGCGGGTTCCTACGAGCAGTACTTC. The full variable domain, in which reference TRBV9 and TRBJ2-7 provide the parts outside the CDR3, is DSGVTQTPKHLITATGQRVTLRCSPRSGDLSVYWYQQSLDQGLQFLIQYYNGEERAKGNILERFSAQQFPDLHSELNLSSLELGDSALYFCASSALAGSYEQYFGPGTRLTVT.

CDR3 in DNA: TGCGCCAGCAGCTTATCCCCTAGCGGGAGCTCCTACGAGCAGTACTTC. Encoded protein: CASSLSPSGSSYEQYF. This chain connects TRBV5-1 to TRBJ2-7; 10 bases match TRBD2. The germline gives CDR1 SGHRS, CDR2 YFSETQ. V lost 2 bases, J lost 0 bases, and 5 bases stayed unmatched. The CDR3 sequence is 16 residues long.

The chain recombines TRBV9 with TRBJ2-3, with 10 bases aligning to TRBD2. Germline CDR1 and CDR2: SGDLS and YYNGEE. This CDR3 comprises 17 residues. Trimming removed 4 bases from V and 2 bases from J; junction bases left unmatched: 10. The CDR3 loop reads CASSPQPLAGFTDTQYF. CDR3 bases: TGTGCCAGCAGCCCCCAACCACTAGCGGGATTCACAGATACGCAGTATTTT.

V and J are TRBV27 and TRBJ2-2; a possible D gene is TRBD2 (6 bases). The CDR3 is 17 amino acids. Trimming shortened V by 3 bases and J by 0 bases, and 14 bases separated the two germline ends. Germline CDR1 MNHEY, CDR2 SMNVEV (reference sequence). The CDR3 DNA is TGTGCCAGCAGTTTTGGGATTACTAGCTCGAACACCGGGGAGCTGTTTTTT. Its translation is CASSFGITSSNTGELFF.

The V and J genes are TRBV7-2 and TRBJ2-5, with 13 bases lining up with TRBD2. This CDR3 is built from 17 residues. V trimming: 5 bases; J trimming: 3 bases; junction bases outside the gene matches: 9. Germline V gene data show CDR1 as SGHTA and CDR2 as FQGNSA. CDR3 sequence reads: CASSAGLAGFGEETQYF. The CDR3 DNA is TGTGCCAGCAGCGCGGGACTAGCGGGATTCGGGGAAGAGACCCAGTACTTC.

As DNA, the CDR3 is TGTGCCAGCAGTTACCCGGCTAGCGCCGACGGGGAGCAGTTCTTC. It specifies CASSYPASADGEQFF. The V gene is TRBV6-5, the J gene TRBJ2-1, with TRBD2 as a possible D gene (6 bases). CDR1 is MNHEY and CDR2 is SVGAGI in the germline V gene. This CDR3 has 15 amino acids. The ends were cut back, 2 bases at V and 10 bases at J, with 18 bases in the middle.

In its sample, this clone was seen a few times. This sequence joins TRBV27 and TRBJ1-1; 7 nucleotides line up with TRBD1. V lost 5 bases and J lost 5; bases outside the gene matches: 5. The CDR3 runs to 13 residues. CDR1 MNHEY and CDR2 SMNVEV come from the germline V gene (reference sequence). The CDR3 DNA reads as TGTGCCAGCAGTCCCACAGGGGTTACTGAAGCTTTCTTT. It yields the protein CASSPTGVTEAFF.

In nucleotides, the CDR3 is TGCGCCAGCAGCCTCGGACAGGGGGGACAGCCCCAGCATTTT. Encoded protein: CASSLGQGGQPQHF. V is TRBV5-1 and J is TRBJ1-5; 10 bases fit TRBD1. The junction had 5 bases not matched to a gene; V was cut back by 4 bases and J by 7 bases. The germline V gene encodes CDR1 SGHRS and CDR2 YFSETQ. CDR3 length: 14 amino acids.